This T cell receptor beta chain was obtained from a study of T cells after yellow fever vaccination. Study-level findings and limits: A minor fraction of clonotypes spanned both CD4 and CD8 compartments. The secondary response showed a weaker magnitude and a faster peak, day 5 versus 15. Contamination by abundant bulk-population clonotypes could be present in FACS-sorted repertoires.

CDR3 length: 13 residues. The J segment lost 7 bases and the V segment lost 5 bases, leaving 6 bases of the junction unmatched. The germline V gene has CDR1 DFQATT and CDR2 SNEGSKA (reference sequence). They built TCR cDNA with 5'RACE template switching, a step that put in a universal primer site and UMIs. From the 5' RACE reads, TCRdb called clonotypes with MiXCR, one entry per CDR3 protein. Here the sample spans 500,000 to 650,000 distinct CDR3 sequences, roughly an eighth being singletons. Of note for this clonotype: Its antigen is not known.

This chain connects TRBV20-1 to TRBJ2-1, with 9 bases matching TRBD1. The specimen comprised PBMCs, sampled on the day of the yellow fever booster vaccination. The TCR was taken from a young man who received the YFV17D yellow fever vaccine. The CDR3 protein is CSAETGGSNEQFF. Written as DNA, the CDR3 is TGCAGTGCTGAGACAGGGGGTAGTAATGAGCAGTTCTTC.